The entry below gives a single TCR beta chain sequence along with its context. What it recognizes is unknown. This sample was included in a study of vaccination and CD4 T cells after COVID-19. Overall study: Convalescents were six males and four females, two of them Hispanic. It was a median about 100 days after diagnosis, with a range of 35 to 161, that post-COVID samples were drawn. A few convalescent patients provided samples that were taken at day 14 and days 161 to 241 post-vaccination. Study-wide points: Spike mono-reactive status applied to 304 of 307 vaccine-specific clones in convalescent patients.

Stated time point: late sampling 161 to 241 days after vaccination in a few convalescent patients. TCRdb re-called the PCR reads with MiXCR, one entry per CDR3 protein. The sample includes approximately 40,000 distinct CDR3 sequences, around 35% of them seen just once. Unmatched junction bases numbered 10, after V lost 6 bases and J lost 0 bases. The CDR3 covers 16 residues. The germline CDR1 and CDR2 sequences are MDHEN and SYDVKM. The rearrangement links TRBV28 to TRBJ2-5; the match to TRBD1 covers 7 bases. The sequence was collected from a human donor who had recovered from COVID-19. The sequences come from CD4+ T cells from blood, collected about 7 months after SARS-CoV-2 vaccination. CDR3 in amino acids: CASREDRVGDQETQYF. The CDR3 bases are TGTGCCAGCAGGGAAGACAGGGTGGGGGACCAAGAGACCCAGTACTTC.